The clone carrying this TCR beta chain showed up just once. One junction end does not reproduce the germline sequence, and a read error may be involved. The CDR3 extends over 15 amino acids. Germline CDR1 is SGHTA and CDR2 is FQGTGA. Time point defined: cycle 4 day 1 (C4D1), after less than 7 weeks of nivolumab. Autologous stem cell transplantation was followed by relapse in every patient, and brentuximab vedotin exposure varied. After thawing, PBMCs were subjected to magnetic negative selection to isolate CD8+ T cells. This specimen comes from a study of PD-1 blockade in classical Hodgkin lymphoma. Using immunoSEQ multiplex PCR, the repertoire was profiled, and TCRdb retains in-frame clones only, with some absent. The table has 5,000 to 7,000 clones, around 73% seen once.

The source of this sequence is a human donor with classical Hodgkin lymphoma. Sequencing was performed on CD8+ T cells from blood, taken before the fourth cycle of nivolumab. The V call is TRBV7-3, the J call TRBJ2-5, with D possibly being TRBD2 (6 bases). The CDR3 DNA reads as TGTGCCAGCAGCTCACCCGGGACTCTGCAAGACACCCAGTACTTC. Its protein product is CASSSPGTLQDTQYF. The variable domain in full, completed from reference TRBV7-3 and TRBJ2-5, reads GAGVSQTPSNKVTEKGKYVELRCDPISGHTALYWYRQSLGQGPEFLIYFQGTGAADDSGLPNDRFFAVRPEGSVSTLKIQRTERGDSAVYLCASSSPGTLQDTQYFGPGTRLLVL.